Shown below are 8 T cell receptor beta chains from a single sample sequenced in a study of T-cell memory formation after mild COVID-19. In TCRdb, the 5' RACE reads were re-called with MiXCR into one record per CDR3 protein. This sample has around 130,000 distinct CDR3 sequences; about 6% occur once, and the top ten carry approximately 2.1%. The sequencing sample was made of PBMCs or a T cell subset sorted from them (not recorded which). The receptors derive from an adult woman who had mild COVID-19 (a few samples of this study predate the infection). Cell type and time point are not known.

This clonotype was seen only a few times. The chain recombines TRBV7-6 with TRBJ2-1; 10 nucleotides align to TRBD1. The germline CDR1 and CDR2 sequences are SGHVS and FNYEAQ. CDR3 length: 16 residues. Trimming at V came to 5 bases and at J to 5 bases, leaving 9 bases not matched to a gene. The CDR3 DNA sequence: TGTGCCAGCAGCCCCCTCGGACAGGGGGTAAACAATGAGCAGTTCTTC. It encodes CASSPLGQGVNNEQFF.

The CDR3 is CASSVVGGRLGQETQYF. In DNA, the CDR3 is TGTGCCAGCAGCGTAGTCGGCGGCAGACTAGGACAAGAGACCCAGTACTTC. The rearrangement uses TRBV9 and TRBJ2-5, with D possibly being TRBD2 (6 bases). Germline V CDR1 and CDR2: SGDLS, YYNGEE. The CDR3 contains 17 residues. Trimming cost V 0 bases and J 2 bases, with 17 bases left between them. Full variable domain (missing parts from reference TRBV9 and TRBJ2-5): DSGVTQTPKHLITATGQRVTLRCSPRSGDLSVYWYQQSLDQGLQFLIQYYNGEERAKGNILERFSAQQFPDLHSELNLSSLELGDSALYFCASSVVGGRLGQETQYFGPGTRLLVL.

This clonotype was counted ten times or more. The rearrangement joins TRBV5-1 to TRBJ2-7; D remains ambiguous. The germline gives CDR1 SGHRS, CDR2 YFSETQ. Deletions cut 5 bases from V and 6 bases from J, with 12 bases between. The CDR3 has 12 residues. The CDR3 protein is CASRAVGSEQYF. The CDR3 nucleotides read TGCGCCAGCAGGGCTGTTGGGTCCGAGCAGTACTTC.

This clonotype occurred a few times. V gene TRBV5-1 combines with J gene TRBJ2-7; D uncertain. Per germline, CDR1 SGHRS and CDR2 YFSETQ. The V and J ends lost 0 bases and 7 bases respectively, with 14 bases between them. This CDR3 region has 14 residues. CDR3 coding DNA: TGCGCCAGCAGCTTGGGCAACTCGGTGGAGGAGCAGTACTTC. Encoded protein: CASSLGNSVEEQYF.

A single count supports this clonotype. The V and J genes are TRBV6-1 and TRBJ2-7; tentative D call: TRBD2 (5 bases). Germline V lookup: CDR1 MNHNS, CDR2 SASEGT. The CDR3 runs 12 residues. Between the trimmed V and J ends, which lost 6 bases and 7 bases, there was a span of 13 bases. The CDR3 region has the DNA TGTGCCAGCAGCAATAGCGCTCGGGAGCAGTACTTC. Translation gives CASSNSAREQYF.

A few counts support this clonotype. This chain joins TRBV20-1 and TRBJ2-2, with a possible D match to TRBD1 (6 bases). Deletions cut 3 bases from V and 2 bases from J, with 13 bases between. The CDR3 has 15 residues. Germline V gene lookup returns CDR1 DFQATT and CDR2 SNEGSKA (reference sequence). CDR3 amino acids: CSASNRVRNTGELFF. CDR3 DNA sequence: TGCAGTGCTAGCAACAGGGTGCGAAACACCGGGGAGCTGTTTTTT.

This clonotype appeared a few times. This chain connects TRBV18 to TRBJ1-1; 9 bases match TRBD1. CDR3 length equals 17 residues. Germline loops: CDR1 KGHSH, CDR2 LQKENI. With 3 bases clipped from V and 0 bases from J, the junction kept 8 bases outside the gene matches. The CDR3 nucleotides are TGTGCCAGCTCACCCTCGGACAGGGGTGATTTGAACACTGAAGCTTTCTTT. Encoded protein: CASSPSDRGDLNTEAFF.

The chain couples TRBV5-1 to TRBJ2-4; no clear D. Trimming cost V 4 bases and J 3 bases, with 8 bases left between them. The CDR3 is 13 amino acids. The germline gives CDR1 SGHRS, CDR2 YFSETQ. The CDR3 loop is CASSHDNKNIQYF. For the CDR3, the DNA is TGCGCCAGCAGCCACGACAACAAAAACATTCAGTACTTC. Together with reference TRBV5-1 and TRBJ2-4, the CDR3 gives the full variable domain: KAGVTQTPRYLIKTRGQQVTLSCSPISGHRSVSWYQQTPGQGLQFLFEYFSETQRNKGNFPGRFSGRQFSNSRSEMNVSTLELGDSALYLCASSHDNKNIQYFGAGTRLSVL.